The subject of this entry is one T cell receptor beta chain. Its matching antigen is unknown. This PCR relied on a set of 60 Vbeta primers and 13 Jbeta primers. Some clones are missing from TCRdb's copy, which holds only in-frame ones; the method was immunoSEQ multiplex PCR. The sample comprises about 85,000 clones, around 80% of which are singletons, and roughly a quarter rests with the top ten. The sample belongs to a study of cytomegalovirus exposure and HLA in healthy donors. As for the study in general: Of the donors genotyped, about 410 in all, 75% to 90% fell in the Caucasian-associated ancestry cluster. Notes on the study in general: Later on, an analysis tied 15,000 or so TCR beta sequences to HLA alleles at 0.05 false discovery rate. HLA restriction was apparent for most CMV-associated TCR beta chains in a later analysis.

CDR1 is SNHLY, CDR2 FYNNEI, per germline. The CDR3 covers 14 residues. Trimming shortened V by 3 bases and J by 2 bases, and 10 bases separated the two germline ends. The clonotype originates from a woman aged 50 to 60 in good health and CMV-seropositive. This chain joins TRBV2 and TRBJ1-1, with D hard to call. Sequencing used PBMCs. CDR3 sequence (DNA): TGTGCCAGCAGTGACCAGGTCGGAAACACTGAAGCTTTCTTT. The encoded protein is CASSDQVGNTEAFF.